Sequencing of this T cell receptor beta chain was carried out in a study of response to subunit inactivated influenza vaccine. The length of the CDR3 is 14 residues. V was clipped by 2 bases and J by 3 bases; unmatched bases: 1. The germline CDR1 and CDR2 sequences are MNHNS and SASEGT. This clonotype was seen many times. TCRdb analysed the RT-PCR reads with MiXCR anew, one entry per CDR3 protein. The sample yields around 480,000 distinct CDR3 sequences, approximately 11% seen once. The origin of this receptor is a man aged 45-60 years who received an inactivated influenza vaccine. The chain combines TRBV6-1 with TRBJ2-1; TRBD1 aligns across 7 bases. Material: PBMCs from blood, obtained roughly 47 days after vaccination. This CDR3 is CASSERTGYNEQFF. The DNA of the CDR3 is TGTGCCAGCAGTGAAAGGACAGGCTACAATGAGCAGTTCTTC.